This passage covers 25 T cell receptor beta chains from one sample sequenced in a study of cytomegalovirus exposure and HLA in healthy donors. In the PCR, 60 Vbeta and 13 Jbeta primers were used. Assay: immunoSEQ multiplex PCR; the TCRdb copy retains only in-frame clones and omits some. The data contain 100,000 to 150,000 clones, approximately 82% of them seen just once; the ten biggest clones take up around 1.6%. Sequencing was done on a sample of PBMCs. The source of these receptors is a female donor in good health and CMV-seronegative.

The chain employs TRBV30 and TRBJ2-7, with TRBD2 matching 9 bases. The junction had 7 bases not matched to a gene; V was cut back by 3 bases and J by 1 base. Germline V gene lookup returns CDR1 GTSNPN and CDR2 SVGIG (reference sequence). This CDR3 comprises 15 residues. DNA for the CDR3: TGTGCCTGGAGACTAGCGGGCGGTGGGTCCTACGAGCAGTACTTC. Amino acid sequence: CAWRLAGGGSYEQYF.

This chain connects TRBV10-3 to TRBJ1-2, with D tentatively TRBD1 (5 bases). This CDR3 has 15 amino acids. Germline V gives CDR1 ENHRY, CDR2 SYGVKD. V was clipped by 2 bases and J by 9 bases, with 19 bases between them. CDR3 sequence (DNA): TGTGCCATCAGTGAGATCTTGGCAGGGATGAATCGCTACACCTTC. Translated: CAISEILAGMNRYTF.

This clone was seen a handful of times. This chain joins TRBV19 and TRBJ1-4; 9 nucleotides agree with TRBD1. Germline V CDR1 and CDR2: LNHDA, SQIVND (reference sequence). This CDR3 is 15 amino acids long. The V segment lost 4 bases and the J segment 2 bases; nucleotides outside the gene matches: 2. The chain's CDR3 is CASSKQGATNEKLFF. The DNA for the CDR3 is TGTGCCAGTAGTAAACAGGGGGCGACTAATGAAAAACTGTTTTTT.

The V and J genes are TRBV5-6 and TRBJ2-3; a weak D match, TRBD2 (6 bases). There are 11 residues in the CDR3. From germline, CDR1 is SGHDT and CDR2 YYEEEE. Trimming removed 6 bases from V and 7 bases from J, with 9 bases in between. Here the CDR3 reads CASIGGYTQYF. DNA of the CDR3: TGTGCCAGCATCGGGGGATATACGCAGTATTTT.

This clone was found a few times. The chain has TRBV2 and TRBJ1-2; no clear D. The CDR3 runs to 12 residues. Trimming pared 6 bases from V and 4 bases from J, leaving 9 bases between. CDR1 is SNHLY and CDR2 is FYNNEI in the germline V gene. The CDR3 reads CASRERSYGYTF. Written as DNA, the CDR3 is TGTGCCAGCAGGGAGCGAAGCTATGGCTACACCTTC.

The V gene is TRBV21-1, the J gene TRBJ2-3; TRBD2 is the table's D call and was not checked against the DNA. TRBV21-1 is listed as a pseudogene. The CDR3 is made up of 16 amino acids. The CDR3: CASSVAGVAHTDTQYF. As DNA, the CDR3 is TGTGCCAGCAGCGTAGCGGGAGTCGCGCACACAGATACGCAGTATTTT.

This sequence joins TRBV6-5 and TRBJ2-7, with TRBD2 matching 7 bases. The J segment lost 2 bases and the V segment lost 4 bases, leaving 8 bases of the junction unmatched. Germline values: CDR1 MNHEY, CDR2 SVGAGI. This CDR3 is built from 15 residues. The CDR3 reads CASSFQAGRAYEQYF. CDR3 sequence (DNA): TGTGCCAGCAGTTTCCAAGCGGGAAGGGCCTACGAGCAGTACTTC.

This clone came up a few times. The sample contains more than one DNA sequence encoding this CDR3. This chain uses TRBV7-9 with TRBJ2-7; maybe TRBD2 (5 bases). From germline, CDR1 is SEHNR and CDR2 FQNEAQ (reference sequence). The length of the CDR3 is 14 residues. The ends were cut back, 1 base at V and 0 bases at J, with 7 bases in the middle. The CDR3 sequence is CASSLGTRSYEQYF. CDR3 DNA: TGTGCCAGCAGCTTAGGGACTCGCTCCTACGAGCAGTACTTC.

The count of this clone is one. For the CDR3, the DNA is TGTGCCAGCAGCTCCTCCGGGACAGGCAAGAACACTGAAGCTTTCTTT. It specifies CASSSSGTGKNTEAFF. This chain connects TRBV7-9 to TRBJ1-1; 8 positions agree with TRBD1. The CDR3 spans 16 residues. CDR1 is SEHNR and CDR2 is FQNEAQ in the germline V gene (reference sequence). J was trimmed by 1 base and V by 4 bases; bases with no gene match: 8.

The table lists this clone with a few counts. The chain joins TRBV7-2 to TRBJ1-4; the D is unclear. Germline assignment: CDR1 SGHTA and CDR2 FQGNSA. The V end was cut by 5 bases, the J end by 7 bases, with 17 bases between. This CDR3 has 15 residues. CDR3 sequence: CASSPAEASGEKLFF. Written as DNA, the CDR3 is TGTGCCAGCAGCCCTGCCGAGGCTTCGGGTGAAAAACTGTTTTTT.

V gene TRBV7-2 combines with J gene TRBJ1-1; TRBD1 might be the D (6 bases). The germline V gene encodes CDR1 SGHTA and CDR2 FQGNSA. V lost 5 bases and J lost 4, with 14 bases in between. CDR3 length equals 14 residues. The CDR3 DNA reads as TGTGCCAGCAGCCCGTGGGGGGGCAGCACTGAAGCTTTCTTT. This translates into CASSPWGGSTEAFF.

This clone occurred once. The chain employs TRBV11-2 and TRBJ2-7; D remains unclear. The germline V gene encodes CDR1 SGHAT and CDR2 FQNNGV. This CDR3 comprises 14 residues. With 1 base removed from V and 3 bases from J, the gap between germline ends came to 10 bases. The CDR3 here is CASSLVATGYEQYF. CDR3 DNA sequence: TGTGCCAGCAGCTTAGTGGCTACGGGCTACGAGCAGTACTTC.

The chain employs TRBV28 and TRBJ2-7; 8 positions agree with TRBD2. V gave up 6 bases and J gave up 0 bases; unmatched junction bases: 7. Germline V gene lookup returns CDR1 MDHEN and CDR2 SYDVKM. There are 15 residues in the CDR3. CDR3 in DNA: TGTGCCAGCAGCCCCAGCGGGAGCCTCTCCTACGAGCAGTACTTC. It encodes CASSPSGSLSYEQYF.

The rearrangement links TRBV19 to TRBJ1-3; possible D gene TRBD1, 5 bases. V lost 7 bases, J lost 2 bases, and 18 bases lay in between. Germline V gene sequence: CDR1 LNHDA, CDR2 SQIVND (reference sequence). The CDR3 has 16 residues. The CDR3 bases are TGTGCCAGTACCACAACTTCGGGGGGACCTGGAAACACCATATATTTT. Its protein is CASTTTSGGPGNTIYF.

The rearrangement links TRBV4-1 to TRBJ2-1, with 10 bases identical to TRBD2. CDR1 MGHRA and CDR2 YSYEKL come from the germline V gene. J lost 9 bases, V lost 1 base, and 15 bases had no gene match. CDR3 length equals 18 residues. The CDR3 DNA sequence: TGCGCCAGCAGCCAAGTAGTAATCCGGGAACTAGCGGGACTTGAGCAGTTCTTC. It yields the protein CASSQVVIRELAGLEQFF.

This clone was found once. The CDR3 protein is CASSPRYRANRYNEQFF. DNA of the CDR3: TGTGCCAGCAGCCCCCGTTATAGAGCCAACAGGTACAATGAGCAGTTCTTC. The J gene is TRBJ2-1, the V gene TRBV11-3; perhaps TRBD1 as D (5 bases). V lost 5 bases and J 4 bases, leaving 21 bases between the germline ends. The germline V gene encodes CDR1 SGHNT and CDR2 YENEEA. The CDR3 has 17 residues.

This clone was seen just once. The V and J genes are TRBV4-3 and TRBJ2-3, with a possible D match to TRBD2 (6 bases). CDR3 size: 17 residues. Trimming took off 0 bases at V and 2 bases at J, with 15 bases between the two ends. Germline V gene lookup returns CDR1 LGHNA and CDR2 YSLEER. Here the CDR3 DNA reads TGCGCCAGCAGCCAAGAGGTAGGACTACCCCCCACAGATACGCAGTATTTT. It encodes CASSQEVGLPPTDTQYF.

The CDR3 DNA reads as TGCGCCAGCAGCCAAGGTCCGACTAGCGGGGGATTCTACGAGCAGTACTTC. This sequence encodes CASSQGPTSGGFYEQYF. The rearrangement joins TRBV4-1 to TRBJ2-7, with 12 bases matching TRBD2. Germline V gene sequence: CDR1 MGHRA, CDR2 YSYEKL. The CDR3 is 17 amino acids. V dropped 1 base and J dropped 3; count of bases not matched to a gene: 7.

Comment on this clone: The junction and the germline gene differ at one end; a read error may be behind it. The rearrangement uses TRBV7-9 and TRBJ2-7, with 11 bases identical to TRBD2. CDR3 length equals 18 residues. Germline V gene sequence: CDR1 SEHNR, CDR2 FQNEAQ (reference sequence). The CDR3 region is CSSSLSGTSGTLSYEQYF. CDR3 bases: TGTTCCAGCAGCTTATCCGGGACTAGCGGAACCCTCTCCTACGAGCAGTACTTC.

The chain employs TRBV2 and TRBJ2-1; 9 bases align to TRBD2. Trimming removed 6 bases from V and 6 bases from J; junction bases left unmatched: 6. CDR1 and CDR2 from the germline V gene are SNHLY and FYNNEI. This CDR3 is 14 amino acids long. Written as DNA, the CDR3 is TGTGCCAGCAGAGTTAGCGGGAGCTCCAATGAGCAGTTCTTC. Protein: CASRVSGSSNEQFF.

The chain recombines TRBV7-9 with TRBJ2-3; D gene unclear. The length of the CDR3 is 12 residues. The V end was cut by 0 bases, the J end by 6 bases, with 4 bases between. Germline CDR1 is SEHNR and CDR2 is FQNEAQ (reference sequence). CDR3 nucleotide sequence: TGTGCCAGCAGCTTAGCCAGGGATACGCAGTATTTT. This sequence encodes CASSLARDTQYF.

The V gene is TRBV6-1, the J gene TRBJ2-7; TRBD1 matches 9 bases. V lost 8 bases, J lost 3 bases, and 8 bases stayed unmatched. Germline V gene lookup returns CDR1 MNHNS and CDR2 SASEGT. This CDR3 contains 14 residues. CDR3 sequence reads: CASDKDRGLYEQYF. The DNA of the CDR3 is TGTGCCAGCGATAAGGACAGGGGACTCTACGAGCAGTACTTC.

This chain joins TRBV29-1 and TRBJ2-3; the match to TRBD1 covers 10 bases. This CDR3 contains 16 residues. Germline CDR1 reads SQVTM; CDR2 reads ANQGSEA. J was trimmed by 4 bases and V by 4 bases; bases with no gene match: 11. CDR3 DNA: TGCAGCGTTGGCAGGTTGGGGACAGGGGTCCCAGATACGCAGTATTTT. Translation: CSVGRLGTGVPDTQYF.

For the CDR3, the DNA is TGTGCCAGCAGCCAAGATCCAATCTCCTACGAGCAGTACTTC. It codes for CASSQDPISYEQYF. The V gene is TRBV14, the J gene TRBJ2-7; D unresolved. CDR1 SGHDN and CDR2 FVKESK come from the germline V gene. Deletions cut 0 bases from V and 0 bases from J, with 6 bases between. The CDR3 runs 14 residues.

The chain carries TRBV28 and TRBJ2-3; TRBD2 agrees at 10 bases. This CDR3 is 15 amino acids long. V was clipped by 2 bases and J by 8 bases; unmatched bases: 7. Germline CDR1 and CDR2: MDHEN and SYDVKM. CDR3 protein: CASSLVGLAAFTQYF. The CDR3 DNA reads TGTGCCAGCAGTTTAGTAGGACTAGCGGCCTTTACGCAGTATTTT.